These T cell receptor beta chains were read from a single sample in a study of T cells in Graves' hyperthyroidism and ophthalmopathy. MiXCR, run by TCRdb on the multiplex PCR reads, gives a single entry per CDR3 protein. This sample has about 580,000 distinct CDR3 sequences, with about 43% found just once. The specimen sequenced was peripheral blood or thyroid tissue (not recorded which). The receptors were gathered from a woman aged 18-29 years with Graves' hyperthyroidism. Both conserved end residues are part of each CDR3. D genes are given only for firm matches. Not all rows give a size; the values are once, few, many and, for expanded clones, a class.

v_gene	d_gene	j_gene	abundance	CDR3aa	CDR3nt
TRBV5-1	.	TRBJ1-2	many	CASSLGGPLNYGYTF	TGCGCCAGCAGCTTGGGAGGGCCTCTTAACTATGGCTACACCTTC
TRBV29-1	.	TRBJ1-2	.	CSLADYGYTF	TGCAGCTTAGCGGACTATGGCTACACCTTC
TRBV7-6	TRBD2	TRBJ2-2	many	CASSPTSRRGGELFF	TGTGCCAGCAGCCCGACTAGCCGCCGGGGCGGGGAGCTGTTTTTT
TRBV7-9	.	TRBJ1-6	many	CASSPRTADNSPLHF	TGTGCCAGCAGCCCCCGGACAGCAGATAATTCACCCCTCCACTTT
TRBV7-9	TRBD1	TRBJ1-2	.	CASSSGTVNTNYGYTF	TGTGCCAGCAGCTCCGGGACAGTGAACACTAACTATGGCTACACCTTC
TRBV7-3	TRBD2	TRBJ2-1	.	CASSFKPGLAGPNEQFF	TGTGCCAGCAGCTTCAAACCGGGACTAGCGGGACCCAATGAGCAGTTCTTC
TRBV15	.	TRBJ1-5	many	CATSRRGAYSNQPQHF	TGTGCCACCAGCAGACGCGGCGCTTATAGCAATCAGCCCCAGCATTTT
TRBV9	TRBD2	TRBJ2-7	.	CASSLAPREGSYEQYF	TGTGCCAGCAGCCTCGCCCCGCGGGAGGGGTCCTACGAGCAGTACTTC
TRBV7-9	TRBD2	TRBJ2-7	few	CASSKLLADSYEQYF	TGTGCCAGCAGCAAACTACTAGCGGACTCCTACGAGCAGTACTTC
TRBV6-5	.	TRBJ1-2	many	CASSLTGDNGYTF	TGTGCCAGCAGTTTGACAGGAGACAATGGCTACACCTTC
TRBV14	.	TRBJ2-7	.	CASSYEREQYF	TGTGCCAGCAGCTACGAGCGGGAGCAGTACTTC
TRBV29-1	TRBD1	TRBJ1-1	many	CSVSDRVGRQAFF	TGCAGCGTTTCTGACAGGGTGGGAAGACAAGCTTTCTTT
TRBV19	.	TRBJ1-4	.	CASLSAEDLNKVFF	TGTGCCAGCCTTAGCGCAGAGGACCTGAACAAGGTGTTTTTT
TRBV18	TRBD1	TRBJ2-7	few	CASSPGARQGIYEQYF	TGTGCCAGCTCACCAGGAGCCCGACAGGGAATCTACGAGCAGTACTTC
TRBV2	TRBD2	TRBJ2-2	many	CASTPGLAETGELFF	TGTGCCAGCACCCCGGGACTAGCGGAGACCGGGGAGCTGTTTTTT
TRBV29-1	.	TRBJ1-5	.	CSRGGKYGNQPQHF	TGCAGCAGAGGGGGGAAATACGGCAATCAGCCCCAGCATTTT
TRBV6-5	.	TRBJ2-2	many	CASSFRSAGELFF	TGTGCCAGCAGTTTCAGGAGTGCCGGGGAGCTGTTTTTT
TRBV20-1	TRBD1	TRBJ1-1	many	CSASGQGSNTEAFF	TGCAGTGCCAGTGGACAGGGATCGAACACTGAAGCTTTCTTT
TRBV27	.	TRBJ2-2	.	CASSLNRELFF	TGTGCCAGCAGTTTAAACAGGGAGCTGTTTTTT
TRBV7-9	.	TRBJ1-2	many	CASSPSGGARDGYTF	TGTGCCAGCAGCCCGTCGGGGGGGGCGCGGGATGGCTACACCTTC
TRBV2	.	TRBJ2-1	.	CAIPGDGEQFF	TGTGCCATCCCGGGGGACGGGGAGCAGTTCTTC
TRBV20-1	.	TRBJ1-2	many	CSAREKHATYGYTF	TGCAGTGCTAGAGAAAAGCACGCAACCTATGGCTACACCTTC
TRBV14	.	TRBJ1-3	.	CATTDEDSAGNTIYF	TGTGCCACCACCGATGAGGACAGTGCTGGAAACACCATATATTTT
TRBV19	TRBD2	TRBJ2-1	few	CASRETSGSHEQFF	TGTGCCAGTAGGGAGACTAGCGGGAGTCACGAGCAGTTCTTC
TRBV24-1	TRBD1	TRBJ1-5	many	CASGQGNQPQHF	TGTGCTTCAGGACAGGGGAATCAGCCCCAGCATTTT
TRBV14	.	TRBJ1-1	.	CASSQEIYTEAFF	TGTGCCAGCAGCCAGGAGATTTACACTGAAGCTTTCTTT
TRBV20-1	.	TRBJ1-1	.	CSAGSGGSAEAFF	TGCAGTGCAGGGAGCGGGGGAAGCGCTGAAGCTTTCTTT
TRBV7-2	TRBD1	TRBJ2-7	many	CASSYRGVEQYF	TGTGCCAGCAGCTACAGGGGAGTCGAGCAGTACTTC
TRBV15	.	TRBJ1-2	.	CATSRPRHGGLNYGYTF	TGTGCCACCAGCAGACCTCGACACGGAGGGTTAAACTATGGCTACACCTTC
TRBV12-3/TRBV12-4	.	TRBJ1-1	many	CASTLRDRSSEAFF	TGTGCCAGCACTCTGAGGGACCGAAGTTCAGAAGCTTTCTTT
TRBV2	.	TRBJ2-5	.	CASIEWTAETQYF	TGTGCCAGCATCGAGTGGACAGCAGAGACCCAGTACTTC
TRBV7-2	.	TRBJ2-3	few	CASSADPGRAQYF	TGTGCCAGCAGCGCGGACCCGGGACGAGCGCAGTATTTT
TRBV7-3	.	TRBJ1-2	.	CASSLAVARYTF	TGTGCCAGCAGCTTGGCGGTAGCGCGCTACACCTTC
TRBV7-6	.	TRBJ1-5	few	CASSRGVPQHF	TGTGCCAGCAGCAGGGGGGTCCCCCAGCATTTT
TRBV7-2	.	TRBJ2-6	few	CASSPGNTGANVLTF	TGTGCCAGCAGCCCCGGGAATACAGGGGCCAACGTCCTGACTTTC
TRBV20-1	.	TRBJ1-5	.	CSARSKANSNQPQHF	TGCAGTGCTAGAAGCAAGGCTAATAGCAATCAGCCCCAGCATTTT
TRBV7-9	TRBD2	TRBJ2-5	.	CASSLLAGLGGTQYF	TGTGCCAGCAGCTTACTAGCGGGGTTGGGAGGGACCCAGTACTTC
TRBV7-9	.	TRBJ2-7	.	CASSSYTHLEQYF	TGTGCCAGCAGCAGTTACACCCACCTCGAGCAGTACTTC
TRBV7-9	.	TRBJ1-1	.	CAPGGGENTEAFF	TGTGCCCCTGGTGGAGGGGAGAACACTGAAGCTTTCTTT
TRBV6-1	TRBD1	TRBJ1-3	.	CAITETGTAGNTIYF	TGTGCCATCACCGAAACCGGGACAGCAGGAAACACCATATATTTT
TRBV20-1	.	TRBJ2-3	.	CSARALVGRTDTQYF	TGCAGTGCTAGAGCCCTAGTTGGTCGCACAGATACGCAGTATTTT